Following are 16 T cell receptor beta chains from one sample sequenced in a study of cytomegalovirus exposure and HLA in healthy donors (dated by TCRdb to the late 2010s). To prepare the library, the immunoSEQ multiplex PCR assay was applied. A mixture of 60 forward primers for TCR Vbeta segments and 13 reverse primers for TCR Jbeta segments was used in the multiplex PCR. TCRdb mirrors the immuneACCESS table, restricted to in-frame sequences. Some clones are absent from its copies; in checked studies, under half trace to an unresolved V gene, and the reason for the others is unknown. This sample has some 130,000 clones in its table, and 60% to 75% of those were observed once. Approximately 1.6% of the sample rests with the top ten. Sequencing used PBMCs. Receptors were obtained from a human donor in good health.

The chain has TRBV5-1 and TRBJ2-3; tentatively, D is TRBD1 (5 bases). Deletions cut 2 bases from V and 3 bases from J, with 10 bases between. CDR1 SGHRS and CDR2 YFSETQ come from the germline V gene. CDR3 length equals 14 residues. The CDR3 region has the DNA TGCGCCAGCAGCTTTGGCAGGGAAACAGATACGCAGTATTTT. It encodes CASSFGRETDTQYF.

The chain couples TRBV18 to TRBJ2-2; 8 nucleotides match TRBD2. This CDR3 is built from 16 residues. Looked up from germline, CDR1 is KGHSH and CDR2 is LQKENI. Unmatched junction bases numbered 3, after V lost 3 bases and J lost 0 bases. CDR3 residues: CASSPRGLANTGELFF. In DNA form, the CDR3 reads TGTGCCAGCTCACCCAGGGGACTAGCGAACACCGGGGAGCTGTTTTTT.

A few counts support this clone. The chain has TRBV28 and TRBJ1-5, with 10 positions matching TRBD1. The CDR3 length is 13 residues. With 8 bases clipped from V and 6 bases from J, the junction kept 4 bases outside the gene matches. Germline lookup yields CDR1 MDHEN and CDR2 SYDVKM. CDR3 sequence: CASSGQGGQPQHF. The CDR3 bases are TGTGCCAGCTCAGGACAGGGGGGTCAGCCCCAGCATTTT.

The chain recombines TRBV4-1 with TRBJ1-5; 7 nucleotides agree with TRBD1. Germline CDR1 and CDR2: MGHRA and YSYEKL. CDR3 length: 13 amino acids. J was trimmed by 16 bases and V by 4 bases; bases with no gene match: 13. CDR3 sequence reads: CASSPSPTGLAHF. In DNA, the CDR3 is TGCGCCAGCAGCCCAAGCCCGACAGGGTTAGCACATTTT.

The chain links TRBV27 to TRBJ1-6; D perhaps matches TRBD1 (5 bases). CDR1 and CDR2 (germline): MNHEY, SMNVEV (reference sequence). V was cut by 5 bases and J by 9 bases, with 14 bases left in between. The CDR3 covers 14 residues. CDR3 nucleotide sequence: TGTGCCAGCAGTCGAGGAGGGACGGGTTCACCCCTCCACTTT. This translates into CASSRGGTGSPLHF.

This clone has only a few counts. The V call is TRBV7-2, the J call TRBJ2-3, with unresolved D. The V gene's germline CDR1 is SGHTA and CDR2 FQGNSA. Trimming left V 2 bases short and J 2 bases short, with 14 bases between. This CDR3 is 16 amino acids long. The DNA for the CDR3 is TGTGCCAGCAGCTTAAATTTTGCGGAATTCACAGATACGCAGTATTTT. Encoded protein: CASSLNFAEFTDTQYF.

The V gene is TRBV7-9, the J gene TRBJ1-5; TRBD1 matches at 9 bases. CDR3 length: 16 residues. Germline values: CDR1 SEHNR, CDR2 FQNEAQ (reference sequence). With V trimmed by 4 bases and J by 4 bases, 8 bases remained unmatched. The CDR3 bases are TGTGCCAGCAGCTCCGCGGGGACAGGGCCTAATCAGCCCCAGCATTTT. This translates into CASSSAGTGPNQPQHF.

V usage is TRBV19 and J usage is TRBJ2-7; TRBD2 matches at 13 bases. The V and J ends lost 4 bases and 6 bases, in that order; junction bases with no gene match: 6. The V gene's germline CDR1 is LNHDA and CDR2 SQIVND (reference sequence). CDR3 length: 15 amino acids. Written as DNA, the CDR3 is TGTGCCAGTAGTACGGGGACTAGCGGGACCTCCGAGCAGTACTTC. Protein sequence: CASSTGTSGTSEQYF.

V gene TRBV5-3 combines with J gene TRBJ2-2, with 7 positions matching TRBD2. TRBV5-3 is labeled an ORF, and its function is uncertain. This CDR3 is 16 amino acids long. J lost 4 bases, V lost 4 bases, and 10 bases had no gene match. CDR3 sequence reads: CARSPPCGSPTGELFF. CDR3 coding DNA: TGTGCCAGAAGCCCCCCGTGCGGGAGTCCCACCGGGGAGCTGTTTTTT.

The chain has TRBV6-5 and TRBJ2-7; 8 positions match TRBD1. Germline CDR1 MNHEY, CDR2 SVGAGI. Germline trimming cut 5 bases from V and 5 bases from J; bases unmatched to any gene: 8. The CDR3 runs to 14 residues. The CDR3 loop is CASSEGQGPDEQYF. In DNA, the CDR3 is TGTGCCAGCAGTGAAGGACAGGGTCCCGACGAGCAGTACTTC.

This clone was detected only a few times. The chain couples TRBV7-9 to TRBJ2-3; unclear D gene. There are 12 residues in the CDR3. V lost 5 bases and J 2 bases, leaving 5 bases between the germline ends. CDR1 is SEHNR, CDR2 FQNEAQ, per germline (reference sequence). DNA for the CDR3: TGTGCCAGCAGCCCTATCACAGATACGCAGTATTTT. Its protein product is CASSPITDTQYF. Full variable domain (outside the CDR3, taken from reference TRBV7-9 and TRBJ2-3): DTGVSQNPRHKITKRGQNVTFRCDPISEHNRLYWYRQTLGQGPEFLTYFQNEAQLEKSRLLSDRFSAERPKGSFSTLEIQRTEQGDSAMYLCASSPITDTQYFGPGTRLTVL.

This clone was seen only a few times. The rearrangement joins TRBV15 to TRBJ1-4, with D possibly being TRBD1 (5 bases). In germline, CDR1 is LNHNV, CDR2 YYDKDF (reference sequence). Between the trimmed V and J ends, which lost 0 bases and 7 bases, there was a span of 15 bases. CDR3 length: 16 residues. CDR3 in amino acids: CATSRDRQPGGEKLFF. CDR3 DNA sequence: TGTGCCACCAGCAGAGATCGGCAACCCGGGGGTGAAAAACTGTTTTTT. Using reference TRBV15 and TRBJ1-4 for the parts outside the CDR3, the full variable domain is DAMVIQNPRYQVTQFGKPVTLSCSQTLNHNVMYWYQQKSSQAPKLLFHYYDKDFNNEADTPDNFQSRRPNTSFCFLDIRSPGLGDTAMYLCATSRDRQPGGEKLFFGSGTQLSVL.

The rearrangement joins TRBV28 to TRBJ2-3; 8 nucleotides agree with TRBD2. Germline CDR1 and CDR2: MDHEN and SYDVKM. The trim removed 3 bases at V and 1 base at J, leaving 15 bases unmatched. The CDR3 runs 19 residues. The CDR3 loop reads CASSFRWGRASGRTDTQYF. CDR3 in DNA: TGTGCCAGCAGTTTTAGGTGGGGCCGGGCTAGCGGGCGCACAGATACGCAGTATTTT.

This clone was observed a handful of times. The rearrangement links TRBV5-1 to TRBJ1-2; no clear D gene. V gave up 0 bases and J gave up 6 bases, with 18 bases separating them. Germline V gene lookup returns CDR1 SGHRS and CDR2 YFSETQ. The CDR3 is 16 amino acids. The CDR3 DNA follows: TGCGCCAGCAGCTTGGGGATCCGCAGGCCCCGACATGGCTACACCTTC. Translation: CASSLGIRRPRHGYTF. The entire variable domain, with the rest obtained from reference TRBV5-1 and TRBJ1-2, is as follows: KAGVTQTPRYLIKTRGQQVTLSCSPISGHRSVSWYQQTPGQGLQFLFEYFSETQRNKGNFPGRFSGRQFSNSRSEMNVSTLELGDSALYLCASSLGIRRPRHGYTFGSGTRLTVV.

This chain connects TRBV11-2 to TRBJ2-7; D remains ambiguous. Germline V lookup: CDR1 SGHAT, CDR2 FQNNGV. This CDR3 has 13 residues. V lost 5 bases and J lost 0, with 8 bases in between. This CDR3 reads CASSPLRSYEQYF. In DNA form, the CDR3 reads TGTGCCAGCAGCCCCCTCCGCTCCTACGAGCAGTACTTC.

CDR3 in amino acids: CASSLGAQGSYEQYF. The CDR3 bases are TGTGCCAGCAGTTTGGGGGCTCAGGGCTCCTACGAGCAGTACTTC. The V call is TRBV27, the J call TRBJ2-5, with TRBD1 as a possible D gene (6 bases). The J call could be wrong; TRBJ2-7 is a better fit for the DNA end. CDR3 length: 15 residues. Germline V gene sequence: CDR1 MNHEY, CDR2 SMNVEV (reference sequence).